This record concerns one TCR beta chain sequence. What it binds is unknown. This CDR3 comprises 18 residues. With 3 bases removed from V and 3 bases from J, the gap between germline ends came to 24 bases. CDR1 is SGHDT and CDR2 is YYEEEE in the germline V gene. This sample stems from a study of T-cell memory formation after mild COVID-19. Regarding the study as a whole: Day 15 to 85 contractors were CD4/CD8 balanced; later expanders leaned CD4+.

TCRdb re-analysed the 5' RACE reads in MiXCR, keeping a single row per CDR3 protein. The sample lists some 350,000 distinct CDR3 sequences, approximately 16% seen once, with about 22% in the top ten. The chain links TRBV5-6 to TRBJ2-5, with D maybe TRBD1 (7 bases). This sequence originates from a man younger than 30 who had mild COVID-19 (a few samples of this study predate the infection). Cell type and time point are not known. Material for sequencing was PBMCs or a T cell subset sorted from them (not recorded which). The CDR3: CASSSVRQGGRIKETQYF. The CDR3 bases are TGTGCCAGCAGCTCCGTACGCCAGGGGGGACGAATTAAAGAGACCCAGTACTTC.